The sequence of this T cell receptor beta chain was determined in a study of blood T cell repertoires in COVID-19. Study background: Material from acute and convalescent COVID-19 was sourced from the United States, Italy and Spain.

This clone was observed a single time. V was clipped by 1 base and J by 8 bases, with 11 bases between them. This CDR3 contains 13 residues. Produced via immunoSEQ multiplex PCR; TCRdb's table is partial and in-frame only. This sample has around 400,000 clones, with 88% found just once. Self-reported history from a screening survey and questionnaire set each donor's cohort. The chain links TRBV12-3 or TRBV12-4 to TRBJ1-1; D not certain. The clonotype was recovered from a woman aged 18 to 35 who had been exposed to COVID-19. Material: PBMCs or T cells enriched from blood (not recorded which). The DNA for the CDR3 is TGTGCCAGCAGTTTAGAAATATATGGCGAAGCTTTCTTT. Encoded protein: CASSLEIYGEAFF.